This entry concerns a single T cell receptor (beta chain). The CDR3 is 16 amino acids. The germline V gene has CDR1 LGHDT and CDR2 YNNKEL (reference sequence). The V gene end was trimmed by 0 bases and the J gene end by 2 bases; junction bases not matched to a gene: 2. This entry comes from a study of blood T cell repertoires in COVID-19. Produced via immunoSEQ multiplex PCR; TCRdb's table is partial and in-frame only. The sample includes more than 120,000 clones, about 92% of them seen just once. The receptor was derived from a human donor in a cohort sampled during active COVID-19. The V and J genes are TRBV3-1 (or the pseudogene TRBV3-2) and TRBJ2-1, with 9 bases fitting TRBD2. Source material: peripheral blood. The CDR3 DNA is TGTGCCAGCAGCCAAGATGCGGGGGGGCCCTACAATGAGCAGTTCTTC. It encodes CASSQDAGGPYNEQFF.